These 16 T cell receptor beta chains were sequenced from one sample in a study of blood T cell repertoires in COVID-19. Assay used: immunoSEQ multiplex PCR; TCRdb lists only in-frame clones, some missing. In the table there are under 70,000 clones, approximately 87% of which are singletons. Sequenced: peripheral blood. These receptors were obtained from a woman aged 55-70 years with COVID-19, enrolled during active disease.

As DNA, the CDR3 is TGTGCCAGCAGCTTACAGGTCTCGAACACTGAAGCTTTCTTT. Translating it yields CASSLQVSNTEAFF. V usage is TRBV27 and J usage is TRBJ1-1, with D possibly matching TRBD1 (5 bases). This CDR3 region has 14 residues. Germline loops: CDR1 MNHEY, CDR2 SMNVEV (reference sequence). V was pared by 6 bases and J by 1 base, with 12 bases between.

This sequence joins TRBV19 and TRBJ2-1; 9 nucleotides line up with TRBD2. The CDR3 length is 16 residues. V trimming: 6 bases; J trimming: 9 bases; junction bases outside the gene matches: 15. Germline V lookup: CDR1 LNHDA, CDR2 SQIVND (reference sequence). CDR3 sequence (DNA): TGTGCCAGTAGAGGTCAGGCTAGCGGGAAACCCCGTGAGCAGTTCTTC. Protein sequence: CASRGQASGKPREQFF. Full variable domain (remainder filled in from reference TRBV19 and TRBJ2-1): DGGITQSPKYLFRKEGQNVTLSCEQNLNHDAMYWYRQDPGQGLRLIYYSQIVNDFQKGDIAEGYSVSREKKESFPLTVTSAQKNPTAFYLCASRGQASGKPREQFFGPGTRLTVL.

The rearrangement uses TRBV5-1 and TRBJ2-7; 11 bases line up with TRBD2. Losses at the gene ends were 2 bases for V and 0 bases for J; bases not matched to a gene: 4. The CDR3 runs 16 residues. The germline gives CDR1 SGHRS, CDR2 YFSETQ. CDR3 bases: TGCGCCAGCAGCTTTACCGGGACTAGCGGCTCCTACGAGCAGTACTTC. It is translated as CASSFTGTSGSYEQYF.

The count of this clone is one. The CDR3 nucleotides read TGCGCCAGCAGTATGGGACAGGGGAACACCGGGGAGCTGTTTTTT. It is translated as CASSMGQGNTGELFF. The rearrangement links TRBV10-1 to TRBJ2-2; 9 nucleotides match TRBD1. The J segment lost 1 base and the V segment lost 5 bases, leaving 2 bases of the junction unmatched. The CDR3 is 15 residues long. The V gene's germline CDR1 is WNHNN and CDR2 SYGVQD (reference sequence).

J is TRBJ1-5 and V is TRBV15, with TRBD1 identical over 9 bases. With 0 bases clipped from V and 3 bases from J, the junction kept 21 bases outside the gene matches. Germline assignment: CDR1 LNHNV and CDR2 YYDKDF (reference sequence). CDR3 length: 22 amino acids. CDR3 bases: TGTGCCACCAGCAGAGATTTACCCACAACCGGGACAGGGACATTAGACAATCAGCCCCAGCATTTT. It is translated as CATSRDLPTTGTGTLDNQPQHF.

The chain has TRBV6-2 or TRBV6-3 and TRBJ1-1; 10 bases agree with TRBD1. Trimming removed 5 bases from V and 3 bases from J; junction bases left unmatched: 12. The germline CDR1 and CDR2 sequences are MNHEY and SVGEGT. The CDR3 length is 17 residues. For the CDR3, the DNA is TGTGCCAGCAGTACGGGACAGGGGTTCGGGTTGGACACTGAAGCTTTCTTT. As protein: CASSTGQGFGLDTEAFF.

The rearrangement links TRBV2 to TRBJ2-7; D perhaps matches TRBD1 (5 bases). The CDR3 has 13 residues. The V and J ends lost 8 bases and 3 bases respectively, with 14 bases between them. Germline CDR1 is SNHLY and CDR2 is FYNNEI. The CDR3 region has the DNA TGTGCCAGCTCCTTGGGCAGGGACTACGAGCAGTACTTC. The encoded protein is CASSLGRDYEQYF.

The rearrangement uses TRBV28 and TRBJ1-1; a possible D gene is TRBD1 (6 bases). CDR1 and CDR2 from the germline V gene are MDHEN and SYDVKM. Trimming stripped 3 bases from V and 4 bases from J, with 18 bases between. This CDR3 spans 16 amino acids. The CDR3 DNA reads TGTGCCAGCAGTTTTAACCGACAGGTGATTCGCACTGAAGCTTTCTTT. This translates into CASSFNRQVIRTEAFF.

In its sample, this clone was seen a few times. The chain has TRBV6-5 and TRBJ1-6, with 7 bases fitting TRBD1. The CDR3 length is 14 residues. Per germline, CDR1 MNHEY and CDR2 SVGAGI. J was trimmed by 3 bases and V by 8 bases; bases with no gene match: 4. The CDR3 here is CASLGTDYNSPLHF. DNA for the CDR3: TGTGCCAGCCTGGGGACAGACTATAATTCACCCCTCCACTTT.

This clone was seen a few times. The V call is TRBV20-1, the J call TRBJ1-5; perhaps TRBD1 as D (6 bases). Germline V gene data show CDR1 as DFQATT and CDR2 as SNEGSKA (reference sequence). The germline V and J ends were trimmed by 3 bases and 7 bases, with 13 bases remaining between them. CDR3 length: 13 amino acids. The CDR3 DNA reads as TGCAGTGCTAGTCCAGGGGTAAACCAGCCCCAGCATTTT. It specifies CSASPGVNQPQHF.

The V and J genes are TRBV28 and TRBJ2-1, with TRBD1 matching over 9 bases. The ends lost 6 bases at V and 4 bases at J; junction bases unmatched: 4. Per the germline V gene, CDR1 is MDHEN and CDR2 is SYDVKM. The CDR3 spans 14 residues. Here the CDR3 reads CASRRGTGYNEQFF. CDR3 DNA sequence: TGTGCCAGCAGAAGGGGGACAGGGTACAATGAGCAGTTCTTC.

This clone showed up just once. The V and J genes are TRBV5-1 and TRBJ2-3; a weak D match, TRBD2 (6 bases). Trimming removed 6 bases at V and 4 bases at J, with 9 bases between. The germline gives CDR1 SGHRS, CDR2 YFSETQ. CDR3 size: 12 residues. DNA of the CDR3: TGCGCCAGCACCCGGGGGTCAGATACGCAGTATTTT. Translated: CASTRGSDTQYF.

The CDR3 spells CASSERTVPSILFF. The CDR3, as DNA: TGTGCCAGTAGTGAAAGGACAGTGCCTAGCATTCTGTTTTTT. This chain links TRBV19 with TRBJ2-2, with a possible D match to TRBD1 (6 bases). CDR1 LNHDA and CDR2 SQIVND come from the germline V gene (reference sequence). The CDR3 has 14 amino acids. V was pared by 5 bases and J by 14 bases, with 21 bases between.

This clone was picked up one time. This sequence joins TRBV25-1 and TRBJ1-3; no clear D. The V end was cut by 7 bases, the J end by 0 bases, with 13 bases between. Germline CDR1 is MGHDK and CDR2 is SYGVNS. The CDR3 contains 15 residues. CDR3 DNA: TGTGCCAGCAAGGGTACGGGGTACTCTGGAAACACCATATATTTT. It codes for CASKGTGYSGNTIYF.

This clone has a single count. The rearrangement joins TRBV18 to TRBJ2-3, with 7 bases aligning to TRBD1. The CDR3 contains 15 residues. The ends lost 10 bases at V and 2 bases at J; junction bases unmatched: 12. The germline gives CDR1 KGHSH, CDR2 LQKENI. CDR3 nucleotide sequence: TGTGCCATTTCTAGAACAGGGGAACCCACAGATACGCAGTATTTT. It is translated as CAISRTGEPTDTQYF.

The chain has TRBV3-1 (or the pseudogene TRBV3-2) and TRBJ2-1, with TRBD2 identical over 9 bases. CDR1 is LGHDT and CDR2 is YNNKEL in the germline V gene (reference sequence). Germline trimming cut 1 base from V and 7 bases from J; bases unmatched to any gene: 11. The CDR3 consists of 17 residues. The CDR3 region has the DNA TGTGCCAGCAGCCAAGCGGTAGCGGGAGAAGGGTGGAATGAGCAGTTCTTC. It translates to CASSQAVAGEGWNEQFF.